The rows below give T cell receptor beta chains drawn from one sample of a study of blood T cell repertoires in COVID-19. The protocol was immunoSEQ multiplex PCR, while the TCRdb copy is restricted to in-frame clones and leaves out a portion. Of 68,000 or so clones in the sample, 70% to 90% were seen once. Material: peripheral blood. The receptors derive from a man in his 70s with active or convalescent COVID-19. Both conserved end residues are trimmed from each CDR3. Rows may omit the clone size; those that give it use once, few, many or a size class.

j_call | clone_size | v_call | cdr3_aa
TRBJ2-5 | . | TRBV12-5 | ASGLVIKTQY
TRBJ1-1 | few | TRBV4-2 | ASSPDRGLWAF
TRBJ2-1 | . | TRBV2 | ASGGGRDRDNYNEQF
TRBJ1-3 | once | TRBV2 | ASRKDIGNTIY
TRBJ1-1 | . | TRBV5-4 | ASSLTGENTEAF
TRBJ1-3 | . | TRBV19 | ASRQGIGNTIY
TRBJ1-1 | . | TRBV30 | AWSRTGAGTEAF
TRBJ1-5 | . | TRBV3-1/TRBV3-2 | ASSPGGGNQPQH
TRBJ1-5 | once | TRBV7-9 | ASSRGQGRQPQH
TRBJ2-3 | . | TRBV10-3 | ATHSGAGDTQY
TRBJ2-3 | . | TRBV28 | ASMGISTDTQY
TRBJ2-3 | . | TRBV28 | ASNPYGGIQDTQY
TRBJ1-2 | . | TRBV10-2 | ASSEGEYISGYT
TRBJ2-7 | . | TRBV7-2 | ASSIVALAGPYEQY
TRBJ2-5 | few | TRBV3-1/TRBV3-2 | ASSDKISFSETQY
TRBJ2-3 | . | TRBV7-9 | ASSLGLAGRTDTQY
TRBJ2-7 | . | TRBV28 | ASRGAYEQY
TRBJ2-1 | once | TRBV14 | ASSRTSGGASEQF
TRBJ2-2 | . | TRBV5-4 | ASSPGLAGAAGELF
TRBJ2-1 | . | TRBV6-2/TRBV6-3 | ASSYNSGSFDEQF
TRBJ2-3 | . | TRBV7-8 | ASSPNPGLAPDTQY
TRBJ1-2 | . | TRBV10-3 | AISESRLNYGYT
TRBJ2-5 | . | TRBV9 | ASSGGYQETQY
TRBJ2-2 | . | TRBV7-3 | ASSLSRTSGINTGELF
TRBJ2-7 | . | TRBV7-8 | ASSFPTGGKNEQY
TRBJ2-1 | . | TRBV3-1/TRBV3-2 | ASSQGTTNEQF
TRBJ1-6 | . | TRBV23-1 | ASSHPPDRGLYNSPLH
TRBJ2-7 | . | TRBV2 | ASGWGDFYEQY
TRBJ1-6 | once | TRBV7-6 | ASSLRGQGYNSPLH